This T cell receptor (beta chain) was sequenced in a study of early T cells in non-severe SARS-CoV-2 infection. Overall study findings and caveats: In VDJdb matching, anti-spike CD8 responses were favored while private and CD4 specificities went missing.

This clonotype was recorded many times. The antigen is unknown. Attachment of unique molecular identifiers was made to individual cDNA molecules. Using its own MiXCR run on the 5' RACE reads, TCRdb lists one record per CDR3 protein. Altogether some 46,000 distinct CDR3 sequences are present, roughly 6% being singletons, with the ten largest covering around 12%. Germline V gene lookup returns CDR1 LGHNT and CDR2 FRNRAP. The length of the CDR3 is 15 residues. V lost 7 bases, J lost 5 bases, and 7 bases stayed unmatched. Sequenced input: whole blood. The chain is built from TRBV12-5 and TRBJ1-6; 8 bases map to TRBD1. This sequence was found in an adult who was a healthcare worker with PCR-confirmed SARS-CoV-2 infection or an uninfected control (not recorded which). The CDR3 is CASAPDRGDNSPLHF. CDR3 bases: TGTGCTAGTGCCCCTGACAGGGGTGATAATTCACCCCTCCACTTT.